This T cell receptor (beta chain) was sequenced during a study of OX40 agonist ivuxolimab in advanced cancers. Study details: Dose-escalation subjects each had hepatocellular carcinoma, melanoma, renal cell or head and neck cancer. With a range of roughly 23 to 90, age averaged about 58 years, and about 83% were male.

Assay used: immunoSEQ multiplex PCR; TCRdb lists only in-frame clones, some missing. The data contain approximately 80,000 clones, about 95% of them singletons. Details on this clone: No antigen is known for it.

Trimming took 6 bases from V and 4 from J; bases not matched to a gene: 8. The CDR3 runs to 15 residues. In germline, CDR1 is SGHAT, CDR2 FQDESV (reference sequence). General study findings and limits: Normalized T-cell clonal expansion was also low in a subset of nonresponders.

Sequenced material: CD4+ or CD8+ T cells sorted from blood, taken in a trial of the OX40 agonist ivuxolimab. The chain has TRBV11-1 and TRBJ2-2; 7 bases are a match to TRBD1. The TCR sequence derives from an adult with an advanced solid tumor such as melanoma, head and neck, liver or kidney cancer. CDR3 in amino acids: CASRHRDRSTGELFF. The DNA for the CDR3 is TGTGCCAGCAGGCATCGGGACAGAAGCACCGGGGAGCTGTTTTTT.